Given below is one T cell receptor (beta chain) in context. The antigen is unknown. The sample belongs to a study of CD8+ T cells in alopecia areata. About the study: Tofacitinib exposure lasted 6 to 18 months, followed by 6 months off drug. General study findings and limits: Resident alphabeta T cells of normal skin are also sequenced in scalp samples.

From alopecia areata patients, lesional scalp punch biopsies and peripheral blood were collected. Following RNA extraction, reverse transcription yielded cDNA that acted as the sequencing template. Only in-frame clones appear in the TCRdb table, and some are missing; sequencing was by immunoSEQ multiplex PCR. The repertoire includes about 150,000 clones, 87% of them detected once, and roughly 16% sits in the top ten. The germline V gene has CDR1 SGHDN and CDR2 FVKESK. V lost 2 bases, J lost 3 bases, and 7 bases lay in between. The CDR3 contains 13 residues. The receptor was derived from a human donor with alopecia areata. Material: CD8+ T cells sorted from blood, obtained at week 0. V usage is TRBV14 and J usage is TRBJ1-1; D is uncertain. CDR3 bases: TGTGCCAGCAGCCAACAGGATGACACTGAAGCTTTCTTT. It encodes CASSQQDDTEAFF.